This entry lists 9 T cell receptor beta chains sequenced from one sample in a study of cytomegalovirus exposure and HLA in healthy donors. 13 Jbeta primers and 60 Vbeta primers were used for the PCR. Data came from immunoSEQ multiplex PCR; TCRdb stores just in-frame clones and leaves some out. The table records some 110,000 clones, 75% of them present only once. The sample was PBMCs. Receptor source: a male donor in good health and CMV-seropositive.

The chain couples TRBV7-2 to TRBJ2-7; no definite D call. This CDR3 has 15 residues. Germline V gene lookup returns CDR1 SGHTA and CDR2 FQGNSA. Deletions cut 5 bases from V and 4 bases from J, with 18 bases between. CDR3 sequence reads: CASSRRIDPGYEQYF. The CDR3 DNA is TGTGCCAGCAGCCGAAGGATAGATCCGGGTTACGAGCAGTACTTC.

This clone has more than one count but fewer than ten. J is TRBJ2-7 and V is TRBV5-1, with no clear D. CDR1 and CDR2 (germline): SGHRS, YFSETQ. V was shortened by 0 bases and J by 3 bases, with 13 bases between the two germline ends. This CDR3 has 15 amino acids. The CDR3 DNA reads TGCGCCAGCAGCTTGGCCTCTACTCCTATCTACGAGCAGTACTTC. Protein product: CASSLASTPIYEQYF.

This chain joins TRBV19 and TRBJ2-1, with a possible D match to TRBD1 (6 bases). V lost 6 bases and J 0 bases, leaving 15 bases between the germline ends. Germline CDR1 LNHDA, CDR2 SQIVND (reference sequence). This CDR3 region has 16 residues. The CDR3 here is CASRDSLSVSYNEQFF. In DNA, the CDR3 is TGTGCCAGTAGGGACAGCCTATCCGTCTCCTACAATGAGCAGTTCTTC. Filled out from reference TRBV19 and TRBJ2-1, the complete variable domain reads DGGITQSPKYLFRKEGQNVTLSCEQNLNHDAMYWYRQDPGQGLRLIYYSQIVNDFQKGDIAEGYSVSREKKESFPLTVTSAQKNPTAFYLCASRDSLSVSYNEQFFGPGTRLTVL.

The chain combines TRBV9 with TRBJ1-1; 9 bases match TRBD1. Trimming took 4 bases from V and 9 from J; bases not matched to a gene: 10. Germline V gene data show CDR1 as SGDLS and CDR2 as YYNGEE. The CDR3 is 14 residues long. Here the CDR3 reads CASSLSGTGRQAFF. DNA for the CDR3: TGTGCCAGCAGCCTCTCGGGGACAGGGCGTCAAGCTTTCTTT.

With respect to this clone: At one boundary the junction diverges from the germline segment, which might be a read error. V is TRBV4-3 and J is TRBJ1-3; 8 bases match TRBD1. CDR1 and CDR2 (germline): LGHNA, YSLEER. The CDR3 totals 13 residues. The CDR3, as DNA: TGCGCCAGCAGCCAAGTGAGAAAACAGGGGGTTACTTTT. It yields the protein CASSQVRKQGVTF.

The CDR3, as DNA: TGTGCCAGCAGCACCTCCGGGAGCAAGAACACTGAAGCTTTCTTT. The encoded protein is CASSTSGSKNTEAFF. The rearrangement uses TRBV7-3 and TRBJ1-1, with D unclear. Germline V gene lookup returns CDR1 SGHTA and CDR2 FQGTGA. The V end was cut by 5 bases, the J end by 1 base, with 14 bases between. The CDR3 extends over 15 amino acids.

The CDR3 region is CASSLREGAYEQYF. The CDR3 nucleotides are TGTGCCAGCAGCCTAAGGGAGGGAGCCTACGAGCAGTACTTC. The chain combines TRBV7-6 with TRBJ2-7, with 7 bases that match TRBD2. Germline loops: CDR1 SGHVS, CDR2 FNYEAQ. J lost 2 bases, V lost 5 bases, and 6 bases had no gene match. The CDR3 runs to 14 residues.

The chain joins TRBV19 to TRBJ1-6; 8 bases map to TRBD1. The CDR3 totals 17 residues. Germline trimming cut 2 bases from V and 10 bases from J; bases unmatched to any gene: 13. From germline, CDR1 is LNHDA and CDR2 SQIVND (reference sequence). This CDR3 reads CASSIIIGTGRLSPLHF. The CDR3 DNA reads as TGTGCCAGTAGTATAATTATCGGGACAGGTCGTTTGTCACCCCTCCACTTT. Looking up the rest from reference TRBV19 and TRBJ1-6 gives the full variable domain: DGGITQSPKYLFRKEGQNVTLSCEQNLNHDAMYWYRQDPGQGLRLIYYSQIVNDFQKGDIAEGYSVSREKKESFPLTVTSAQKNPTAFYLCASSIIIGTGRLSPLHFGNGTRLTVT.

The rearrangement joins TRBV2 to TRBJ2-7, with D possibly being TRBD2 (6 bases). The CDR3 runs to 14 residues. CDR1 is SNHLY and CDR2 is FYNNEI in the germline V gene. The V and J ends lost 6 bases and 0 bases respectively, with 12 bases between them. Here the CDR3 DNA reads TGTGCCAGCAGGCCCCGCGGGATCTCCTACGAGCAGTACTTC. Encoded protein: CASRPRGISYEQYF.